This T cell receptor beta chain was identified in a study of T cell changes during pregnancy in multiple sclerosis. The repertoire was sequenced with immunoSEQ multiplex PCR; TCRdb's copy has only in-frame clones and lacks some. The table shows around 34,000 clones, with around nine tenths occurring only once. The junction had 4 bases not matched to a gene; V was cut back by 6 bases and J by 3 bases. CDR1 and CDR2 (germline): SNHLY, FYNNEI. There are 14 residues in the CDR3. Sequenced material: CD8+ T cells from peripheral blood mononuclear cells, taken before pregnancy. This TCR was recovered from a female donor with multiple sclerosis, enrolled in a pregnancy study. The chain links TRBV2 to TRBJ1-1, with 10 bases identical to TRBD1. Here the CDR3 reads CASSPGQGYTEAFF. DNA for the CDR3: TGTGCCAGCAGCCCGGGACAGGGGTACACTGAAGCTTTCTTT.